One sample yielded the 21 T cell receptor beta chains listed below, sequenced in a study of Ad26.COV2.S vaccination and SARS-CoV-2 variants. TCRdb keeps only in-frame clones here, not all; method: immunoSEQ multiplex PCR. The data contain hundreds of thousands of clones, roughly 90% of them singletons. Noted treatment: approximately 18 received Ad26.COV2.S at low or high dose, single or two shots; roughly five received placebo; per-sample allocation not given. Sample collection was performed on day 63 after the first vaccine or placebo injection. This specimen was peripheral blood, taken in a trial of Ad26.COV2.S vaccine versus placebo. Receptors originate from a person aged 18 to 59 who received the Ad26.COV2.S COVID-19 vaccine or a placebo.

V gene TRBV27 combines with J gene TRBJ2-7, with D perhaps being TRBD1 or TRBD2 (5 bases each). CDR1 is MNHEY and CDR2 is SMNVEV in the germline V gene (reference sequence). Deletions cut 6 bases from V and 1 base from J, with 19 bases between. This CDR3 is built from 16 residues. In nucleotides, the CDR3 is TGTGCCAGCAGCCCAGCTGAGGGGAAAGGGTCCTACGAGCAGTACTTC. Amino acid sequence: CASSPAEGKGSYEQYF.

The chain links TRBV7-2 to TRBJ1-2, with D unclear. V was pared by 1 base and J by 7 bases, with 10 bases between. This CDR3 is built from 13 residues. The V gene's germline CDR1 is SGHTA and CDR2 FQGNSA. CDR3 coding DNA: TGTGCCAGCAGCTTAGGCCGTAATACTGGCTACACCTTC. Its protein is CASSLGRNTGYTF.

The CDR3 bases are TGTGCCAGCAGTTACGACCGGGACTACGCCTACGAGCAGTACTTC. This codes for CASSYDRDYAYEQYF. The chain is built from TRBV6-2 or TRBV6-3 and TRBJ2-7, with TRBD2 matching over 7 bases. This CDR3 is built from 15 residues. The ends lost 2 bases at V and 2 bases at J; junction bases unmatched: 6. CDR1 MNHEY and CDR2 SVGEGT come from the germline V gene.

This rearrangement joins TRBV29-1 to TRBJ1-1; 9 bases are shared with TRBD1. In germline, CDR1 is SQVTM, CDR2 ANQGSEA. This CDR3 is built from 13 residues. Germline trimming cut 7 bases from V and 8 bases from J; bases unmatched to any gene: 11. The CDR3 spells CSARVTGGGEAFF. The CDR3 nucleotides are TGCAGCGCGCGCGTTACAGGGGGCGGCGAAGCTTTCTTT.

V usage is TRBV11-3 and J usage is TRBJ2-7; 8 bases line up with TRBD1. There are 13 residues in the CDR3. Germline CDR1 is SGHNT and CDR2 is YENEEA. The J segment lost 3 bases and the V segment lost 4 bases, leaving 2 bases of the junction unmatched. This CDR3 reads CASSSGTGYEQYF. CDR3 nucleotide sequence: TGTGCCAGCAGCTCGGGGACAGGCTACGAGCAGTACTTC.

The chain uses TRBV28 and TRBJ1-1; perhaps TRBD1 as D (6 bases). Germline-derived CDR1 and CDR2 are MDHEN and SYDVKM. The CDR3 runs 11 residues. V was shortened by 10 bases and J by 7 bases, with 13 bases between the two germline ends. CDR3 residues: CATKQGLEAFF. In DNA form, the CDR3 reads TGTGCCACCAAACAGGGCCTTGAAGCTTTCTTT.

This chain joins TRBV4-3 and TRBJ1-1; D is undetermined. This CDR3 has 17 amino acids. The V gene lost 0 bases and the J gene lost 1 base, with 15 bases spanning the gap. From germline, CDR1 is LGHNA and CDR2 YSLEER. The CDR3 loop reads CASSQDRVGIGNTEAFF. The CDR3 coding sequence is TGCGCCAGCAGCCAAGATCGCGTAGGGATAGGGAACACTGAAGCTTTCTTT.

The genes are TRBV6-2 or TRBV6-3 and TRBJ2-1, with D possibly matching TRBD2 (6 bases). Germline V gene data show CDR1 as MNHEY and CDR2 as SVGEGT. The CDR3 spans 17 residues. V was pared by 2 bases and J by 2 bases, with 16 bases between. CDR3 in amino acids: CASSYPISGRTYNEQFF. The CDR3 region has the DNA TGTGCCAGCAGTTACCCGATTAGCGGACGAACCTACAATGAGCAGTTCTTC.

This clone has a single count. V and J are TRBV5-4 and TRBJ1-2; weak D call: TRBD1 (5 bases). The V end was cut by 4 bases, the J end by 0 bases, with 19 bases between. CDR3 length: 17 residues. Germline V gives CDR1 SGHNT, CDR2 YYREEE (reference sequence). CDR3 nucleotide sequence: TGTGCCAGCAGCGCCGTTACAGGTGCACAAGCTAACTATGGCTACACCTTC. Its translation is CASSAVTGAQANYGYTF.

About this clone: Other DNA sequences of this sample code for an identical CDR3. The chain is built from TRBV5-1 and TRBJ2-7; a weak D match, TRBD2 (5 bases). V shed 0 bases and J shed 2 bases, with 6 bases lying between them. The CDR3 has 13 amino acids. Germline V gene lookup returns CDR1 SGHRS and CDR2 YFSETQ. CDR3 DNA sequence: TGCGCCAGCAGCTTGGAACTAGCCTACGAGCAGTACTTC. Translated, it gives CASSLELAYEQYF.

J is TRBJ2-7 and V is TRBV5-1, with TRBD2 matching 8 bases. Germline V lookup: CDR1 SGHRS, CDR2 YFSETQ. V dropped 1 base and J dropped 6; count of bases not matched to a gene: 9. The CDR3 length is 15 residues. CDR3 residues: CASSLLAGSSSEQYF. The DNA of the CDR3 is TGCGCCAGCAGCTTGTTAGCGGGAAGTAGTAGCGAGCAGTACTTC.

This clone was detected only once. The CDR3 here is CATSRGGQNYEQYF. The CDR3 DNA is TGTGCCACCAGCAGAGGGGGACAAAATTACGAGCAGTACTTC. The gene calls are TRBV15 and TRBJ2-7; a possible D gene is TRBD1 (6 bases). V was cut by 1 base and J by 4 bases, with 11 bases left in between. Germline-derived CDR1 and CDR2 are LNHNV and YYDKDF (reference sequence). The CDR3 length is 14 residues. Using reference TRBV15 and TRBJ2-7 for the parts outside the CDR3, the full variable domain is DAMVIQNPRYQVTQFGKPVTLSCSQTLNHNVMYWYQQKSSQAPKLLFHYYDKDFNNEADTPDNFQSRRPNTSFCFLDIRSPGLGDTAMYLCATSRGGQNYEQYFGPGTRLTVT.

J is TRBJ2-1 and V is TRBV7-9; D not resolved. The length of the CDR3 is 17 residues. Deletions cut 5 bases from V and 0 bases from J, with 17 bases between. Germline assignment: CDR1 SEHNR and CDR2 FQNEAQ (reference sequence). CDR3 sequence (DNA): TGTGCCAGCAGCACAAGTAGGCTTTCCAGCTCCTACAATGAGCAGTTCTTC. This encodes CASSTSRLSSSYNEQFF. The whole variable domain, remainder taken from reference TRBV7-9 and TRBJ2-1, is DTGVSQNPRHKITKRGQNVTFRCDPISEHNRLYWYRQTLGQGPEFLTYFQNEAQLEKSRLLSDRFSAERPKGSFSTLEIQRTEQGDSAMYLCASSTSRLSSSYNEQFFGPGTRLTVL.

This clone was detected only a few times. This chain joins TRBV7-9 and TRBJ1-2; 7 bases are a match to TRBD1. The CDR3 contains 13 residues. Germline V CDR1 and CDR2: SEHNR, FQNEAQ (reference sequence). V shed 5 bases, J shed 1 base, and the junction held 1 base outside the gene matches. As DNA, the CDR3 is TGTGCCAGCAGCCGGGACAGTAACTATGGCTACACCTTC. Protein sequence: CASSRDSNYGYTF. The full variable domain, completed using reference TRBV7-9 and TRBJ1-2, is DTGVSQNPRHKITKRGQNVTFRCDPISEHNRLYWYRQTLGQGPEFLTYFQNEAQLEKSRLLSDRFSAERPKGSFSTLEIQRTEQGDSAMYLCASSRDSNYGYTFGSGTRLTVV.

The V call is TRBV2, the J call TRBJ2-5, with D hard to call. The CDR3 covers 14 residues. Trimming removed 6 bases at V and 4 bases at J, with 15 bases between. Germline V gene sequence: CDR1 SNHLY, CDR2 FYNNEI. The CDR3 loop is CASSGPSRLETQYF. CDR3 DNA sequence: TGTGCCAGCAGCGGACCCAGCCGTTTAGAGACCCAGTACTTC.

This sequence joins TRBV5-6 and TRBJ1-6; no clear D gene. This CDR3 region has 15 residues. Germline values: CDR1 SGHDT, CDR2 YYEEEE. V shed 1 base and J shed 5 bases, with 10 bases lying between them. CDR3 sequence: CASSLQGQNNSPLHF. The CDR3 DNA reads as TGTGCCAGCAGCTTGCAAGGCCAGAATAATTCACCCCTCCACTTT.

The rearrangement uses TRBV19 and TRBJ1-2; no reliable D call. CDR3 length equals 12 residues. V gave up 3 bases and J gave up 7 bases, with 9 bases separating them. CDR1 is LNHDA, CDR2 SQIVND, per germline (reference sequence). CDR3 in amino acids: CASSIGGGGYTF. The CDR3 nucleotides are TGTGCCAGTAGTATCGGCGGCGGTGGCTACACCTTC. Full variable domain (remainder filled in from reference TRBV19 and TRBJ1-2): DGGITQSPKYLFRKEGQNVTLSCEQNLNHDAMYWYRQDPGQGLRLIYYSQIVNDFQKGDIAEGYSVSREKKESFPLTVTSAQKNPTAFYLCASSIGGGGYTFGSGTRLTVV.

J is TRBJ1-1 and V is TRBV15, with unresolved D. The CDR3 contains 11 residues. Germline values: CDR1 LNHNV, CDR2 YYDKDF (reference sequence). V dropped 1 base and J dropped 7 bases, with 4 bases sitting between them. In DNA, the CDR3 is TGTGCCACCAGCAGAGGGCTTGAAGCTTTCTTT. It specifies CATSRGLEAFF.

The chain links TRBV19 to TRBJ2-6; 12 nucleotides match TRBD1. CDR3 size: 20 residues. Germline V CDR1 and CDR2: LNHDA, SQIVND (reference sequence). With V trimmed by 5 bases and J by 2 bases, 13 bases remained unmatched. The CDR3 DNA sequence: TGTGCCAGTAGTCCGCGGTATCAGGGACAGGGGGCTACTGGGGCCAACGTCCTGACTTTC. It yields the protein CASSPRYQGQGATGANVLTF.

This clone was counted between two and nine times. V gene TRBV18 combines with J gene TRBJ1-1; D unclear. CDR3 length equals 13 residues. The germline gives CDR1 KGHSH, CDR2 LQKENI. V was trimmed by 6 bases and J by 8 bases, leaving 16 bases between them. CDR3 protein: CASSGRVTTEAFF. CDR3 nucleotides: TGTGCCAGCTCCGGAAGGGTAACTACCGAAGCTTTCTTT.

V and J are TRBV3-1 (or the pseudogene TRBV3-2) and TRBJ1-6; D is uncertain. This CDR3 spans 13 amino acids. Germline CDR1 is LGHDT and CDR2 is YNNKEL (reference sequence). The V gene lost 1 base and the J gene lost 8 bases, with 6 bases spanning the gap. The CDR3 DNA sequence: TGTGCCAGCAGCCAAGTCGGAGATTCACCCCTCCACTTT. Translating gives CASSQVGDSPLHF.